The 16 T cell receptor beta chains reported below all come from one sample, sequenced in a study of regulatory T cells in long-lasting Graves disease. The time point was: persistent/refractory GD, antithyroid drugs over 5 years with positive TRAb. The TCR library used RNA extracted from PBMCs. Construction of the TCR beta libraries employed iRepertoire HTBI primers in conjunction with Arm-PCR of CDR3 regions. MiXCR was run by TCRdb on the multiplex PCR reads, yielding one entry per CDR3 protein. The top ten clones hold 7.8% of a sample with about 470,000 distinct CDR3 sequences, around 21% of them seen once. This specimen consisted of peripheral blood mononuclear cells (PBMCs), obtained when the disease was refractory, from a patient treated with antithyroid drugs. The receptors here all came from a female donor with Graves disease.

The rearrangement uses TRBV19 and TRBJ1-1; D uncertain. The CDR3 spans 13 residues. Germline-derived CDR1 and CDR2 are LNHDA and SQIVND (reference sequence). The V end was cut by 11 bases, the J end by 3 bases, with 16 bases between. CDR3 DNA: TGTGCCGTCGAGGAAGGGTTTGACACTGAAGCTTTCTTT. Translation: CAVEEGFDTEAFF.

Comments on this clonotype: This could be a read error, since a much larger clone is one nucleotide away. This chain uses TRBV28 with TRBJ1-1; tentatively, D is TRBD1 (5 bases). This CDR3 has 14 residues. Trimming pared 8 bases from V and 11 bases from J, leaving 24 bases between. Germline V CDR1 and CDR2: MDHEN, SYDVKM. CDR3 sequence reads: CASPRDRPVEWAFF. The CDR3 coding sequence is TGTGCCAGCCCCCGGGACCGCCCCGTCGAATGGGCTTTCTTT.

Ten or more counts support this clonotype. The chain joins TRBV11-2 to TRBJ2-5; 7 bases fit TRBD1. This CDR3 is built from 15 residues. Germline V gene data show CDR1 as SGHAT and CDR2 as FQNNGV. Trimming removed 3 bases from V and 4 bases from J; junction bases left unmatched: 8. DNA of the CDR3: TGTGCCAGCAGCTTTACCCTCGCAGGGGGAGAGACCCAGTACTTC. It specifies CASSFTLAGGETQYF.

The V and J genes are TRBV28 and TRBJ2-5; TRBD1 is a possible D gene (5 bases). Germline V gene sequence: CDR1 MDHEN, CDR2 SYDVKM. This CDR3 has 15 amino acids. V lost 0 bases and J 1 base, leaving 9 bases between the germline ends. CDR3 amino acids: CASSLWGLGQETQYF. As DNA, the CDR3 is TGTGCCAGCAGTTTATGGGGGCTAGGCCAAGAGACCCAGTACTTC.

This clonotype was counted many times. This sequence joins TRBV6-1 and TRBJ1-2; the match to TRBD1 covers 12 bases. Germline loops: CDR1 MNHNS, CDR2 SASEGT. CDR3 length: 15 amino acids. V was pared by 7 bases and J by 8 bases, with 11 bases of the junction left unmatched. The CDR3 DNA reads TGTGCCAGCACCCCGAGGGGACAGGGGGCGCGAGGCTACACCTTC. This encodes CASTPRGQGARGYTF.

This clonotype was found many times. The V and J genes are TRBV28 and TRBJ1-1; D is ambiguous. CDR1 and CDR2 from the germline V gene are MDHEN and SYDVKM. The CDR3 runs to 14 residues. Trimming stripped 0 bases from V and 1 base from J, with 6 bases between. CDR3 sequence: CASSLWLGNTEAFF. CDR3 nucleotide sequence: TGTGCCAGCAGTTTATGGCTGGGGAACACTGAAGCTTTCTTT.

This chain links TRBV5-1 with TRBJ2-2, with D possibly matching TRBD1 (6 bases). Germline lookup yields CDR1 SGHRS and CDR2 YFSETQ. The CDR3 covers 15 residues. V lost 4 bases and J lost 2, with 12 bases in between. For the CDR3, the DNA is TGCGCCAGCAGCCCGGGACACCAAAACACCGGGGAGCTGTTTTTT. This gives the protein CASSPGHQNTGELFF.

This clonotype appeared a few times. V gene TRBV4-1 combines with J gene TRBJ2-7; 9 bases map to TRBD1. Unmatched junction bases numbered 11, after V lost 4 bases and J lost 7 bases. The CDR3 runs 15 residues. Germline lookup yields CDR1 MGHRA and CDR2 YSYEKL. CDR3 nucleotide sequence: TGCGCCAGCAGCCTCCGCATGGGGACAGGGCTTGAGCAGTACTTC. This encodes CASSLRMGTGLEQYF.

There are a few counts of this clonotype. The rearrangement links TRBV29-1 to TRBJ1-1, with unresolved D. CDR1 and CDR2 from the germline V gene are SQVTM and ANQGSEA. The CDR3 runs to 13 residues. V was cut by 1 base and J by 4 bases, with 10 bases left in between. The CDR3 reads CSVEGERATEAFF. For the CDR3, the DNA is TGCAGCGTTGAAGGGGAAAGGGCCACTGAAGCTTTCTTT.

This chain links TRBV27 with TRBJ1-5; 12 bases agree with TRBD1. The CDR3 loop spans 14 amino acids. The V gene end was trimmed by 7 bases and the J gene end by 7 bases; junction bases not matched to a gene: 5. In germline, CDR1 is MNHEY, CDR2 SMNVEV (reference sequence). The chain's CDR3 is CASKPGQGAQPQHF. As DNA, the CDR3 is TGTGCCAGCAAGCCGGGACAGGGGGCCCAGCCCCAGCATTTT.

To note about this clonotype: Mismatch with germline at one junction end may stem from a read error. The chain links TRBV5-4 to TRBJ1-2; maybe TRBD1 (6 bases). Germline CDR1 is SGHNT and CDR2 is YYREEE (reference sequence). CDR3 size: 14 residues. The CDR3 coding sequence is TGTGCTAGCAGCTTGGCAGGGGTGAGGAATGGCTACACCTTC. Translation: CASSLAGVRNGYTF.

This clonotype was observed many times. The chain uses TRBV27 and TRBJ2-2; 9 nucleotides line up with TRBD1. V dropped 5 bases and J dropped 4; count of bases not matched to a gene: 8. The V gene's germline CDR1 is MNHEY and CDR2 SMNVEV (reference sequence). This CDR3 has 16 residues. Written as DNA, the CDR3 is TGTGCCAGCAGTCCGGGACAGGGCATAGGCACCGGGGAGCTGTTTTTT. This gives the protein CASSPGQGIGTGELFF.

V is TRBV7-6 and J is TRBJ2-7; weak D call: TRBD1 (6 bases). CDR3 length: 14 amino acids. The V gene's germline CDR1 is SGHVS and CDR2 FNYEAQ. V was trimmed by 3 bases and J by 0 bases, leaving 9 bases between them. The CDR3 here is CASSLGHVSYEQYF. The CDR3 DNA reads as TGTGCCAGCAGCTTGGGACACGTCTCCTACGAGCAGTACTTC. Based on the CDR3 plus reference TRBV7-6 and TRBJ2-7, the full variable domain is GAGVSQSPRYKVTKRGQDVALRCDPISGHVSLYWYRQALGQGPEFLTYFNYEAQQDKSGLPNDRFSAERPEGSISTLTIQRTEQRDSAMYRCASSLGHVSYEQYFGPGTRLTVT.

This clonotype was seen a handful of times. The junction differs from germline at one of its ends, possibly a read error. The CDR3 DNA is TGTGCCAGCGCGGGCGCCGGGACAGGGACAGGGGCCAGCGTCCTGACTTTC. This codes for CASAGAGTGTGASVLTF. This rearrangement joins TRBV5-5 to TRBJ2-6; 10 bases fit TRBD1. Per the germline V gene, CDR1 is SGHKS and CDR2 is YYEKEE (reference sequence). The CDR3 totals 17 residues.

The V gene is TRBV19, the J gene TRBJ1-3; D unclear. The CDR3 is made up of 14 amino acids. Per germline, CDR1 LNHDA and CDR2 SQIVND (reference sequence). Trimming took 5 bases from V and 1 from J, leaving 9 bases between them. This CDR3 is CASSVSFSGNTIYF. The CDR3 DNA follows: TGTGCCAGTAGTGTCTCTTTTTCTGGAAACACCATATATTTT.

This clonotype has a count of ten or more. This chain uses TRBV7-9 with TRBJ1-4; a weak D match, TRBD1 (6 bases). The germline gives CDR1 SEHNR, CDR2 FQNEAQ (reference sequence). V shed 3 bases and J shed 5 bases, with 10 bases lying between them. The CDR3 is made up of 14 amino acids. The CDR3 region has the DNA TGTGCCAGCAGCTTTCGACAGGAGAATGAAAAACTGTTTTTT. Residues: CASSFRQENEKLFF.